A selection of T cell receptor beta chains follows, all from one sample in a study of shared clonotypes between healthy human individuals. Repertoires were generated with immunoSEQ multiplex PCR, while TCRdb's copy carries only in-frame clones and drops some. Of 450,000 to 600,000 clones in the sample, 65% to 80% were seen once. Sequenced input: PBMCs. All receptors derive from a woman aged 35 to 49 in good health. Some clones in this sample may be carry-over from other donors' samples. Each CDR3 is given with its conserved first and last residue. A D gene is named only where the DNA matches it firmly. Size is stated for part of the rows, as once, few or many counts, or as a class when the clone is expanded.

-	TRBV2	TRBJ1-2	-	CASRLTCYYGYTF	TGTGCCAGCAGATTGACATGTTACTATGGCTACACCTTC
-	TRBV30	TRBJ2-1	TRBD2	CAWRPPILTSETYNEQFF	TGTGCCTGGAGGCCTCCAATCCTTACTAGCGAAACCTACAATGAGCAGTTCTTC
-	TRBV10-3	TRBJ2-3	TRBD2	CAISGPTSGYVTDTQYF	TGTGCCATCAGCGGACCAACTAGCGGGTATGTTACAGATACGCAGTATTTT
-	TRBV28	TRBJ2-3	-	CASSDGGADTQYF	TGTGCCAGCAGCGACGGCGGTGCGGATACGCAGTATTTT
-	TRBV7-3	TRBJ2-2	TRBD1	CASSPPGQGSTGELFF	TGTGCCAGCAGCCCACCGGGACAGGGGAGCACCGGGGAGCTGTTTTTT
-	TRBV10-2	TRBJ2-7	TRBD2	CASRTGRGPYEQYF	TGCGCCAGCAGAACCGGGAGGGGTCCCTACGAGCAGTACTTC
once	TRBV12-1	TRBJ2-7	-	CASSRTLNRVGSYEQYF	TGTGCCAGCAGCCGAACCCTCAACAGGGTTGGGTCCTACGAGCAGTACTTC
-	TRBV28	TRBJ2-1	-	CASRTGTEYNEQFF	TGTGCCAGCAGAACCGGGACGGAATACAATGAGCAGTTCTTC
-	TRBV28	TRBJ1-5	-	CASTKRGGLQPQHF	TGTGCCAGCACCAAAAGAGGAGGGTTGCAGCCCCAGCATTTT
-	TRBV30	TRBJ1-4	-	CAWGGSVTTNEKLFF	TGTGCCTGGGGGGGGTCGGTGACAACTAATGAAAAACTGTTTTTT
once	TRBV10-3	TRBJ1-1	-	CAISESEGGTEAFF	TGTGCCATCAGTGAGTCGGAGGGTGGCACTGAAGCTTTCTTT
-	TRBV28	TRBJ2-1	-	CASSLYPRRAAKSYNEQFF	TGTGCCAGCAGTTTATACCCCCGAAGGGCAGCGAAGTCCTACAATGAGCAGTTCTTC
many	TRBV7-9	TRBJ2-5	-	CASSPPGTPQETQYF	TGTGCCAGCAGCCCCCCCGGGACTCCCCAAGAGACCCAGTACTTC
-	TRBV9	TRBJ1-4	-	CASSVGPVGGGEKLFF	TGTGCCAGCAGCGTAGGACCCGTCGGCGGTGGCGAAAAACTGTTTTTT
few	TRBV27	TRBJ1-5	-	CASSQGGYYSNQPQHF	TGTGCCAGCAGTCAGGGAGGGTATTATAGCAATCAGCCCCAGCATTTT
few	TRBV7-2	TRBJ2-7	TRBD1	CASSLSTHLGTGAHEQYF	TGTGCCAGCAGCCTATCCACACACCTCGGGACAGGGGCCCACGAGCAGTACTTC
-	TRBV4-3	TRBJ2-7	-	CASSPISGSYEQYF	TGCGCCAGCAGCCCGATAAGCGGCTCCTACGAGCAGTACTTC
-	TRBV27	TRBJ2-6	-	CASSLTVSGANVLTF	TGTGCCAGCAGTTTAACCGTCTCTGGGGCCAACGTCCTGACTTTC
-	TRBV18	TRBJ1-5	-	CASSPRVDTDQPQHF	TGTGCCAGCTCACCACGGGTTGACACCGATCAGCCCCAGCATTTT
-	TRBV6-5	TRBJ2-5	-	CATKIRSQETQYF	TGTGCCACTAAGATCAGGTCCCAAGAGACCCAGTACTTC
-	TRBV11-1	TRBJ1-1	TRBD1	CASSPYRGTEAFF	TGTGCCAGCAGCCCATACAGGGGTACTGAAGCTTTCTTT
-	TRBV9	TRBJ2-1	TRBD2	CASSERLAASSYNEQFF	TGTGCCAGCAGCGAACGACTAGCGGCGAGCTCCTACAATGAGCAGTTCTTC